Listed below are T cell receptor beta chains from one sample, sequenced in a study of shared clonotypes between healthy human individuals. The protocol was immunoSEQ multiplex PCR, while the TCRdb copy is restricted to in-frame clones and leaves out a portion. The sample has about 2 million clones, approximately 94% seen once. The sample taken for sequencing was naive CD8+ T cells sorted from blood. The receptors stem from a man between 18 and 29 years old in good health. CDR3s include the opening cysteine and the closing phenylalanine or tryptophan. D genes are given only for firm matches. The size of a clone is reported for some rows only, either as once, few or many, or as a class for expanded clones.

length: 16
size: -
V: TRBV5-4
D: -
J: TRBJ1-6
CDR3: CASSWSGQLDNSPLHF
DNA: TGTGCCAGCAGCTGGAGCGGACAGCTAGATAATTCACCCCTCCACTTT

length: 12
size: -
V: TRBV5-6
D: -
J: TRBJ1-2
CDR3: CASSPAGLGYTF
DNA: TGTGCCAGCAGCCCGGCAGGGTTAGGCTACACCTTC

length: 11
size: once
V: TRBV5-1
D: -
J: TRBJ2-1
CDR3: CASSLAWEQFF
DNA: TGCGCCAGCAGCTTGGCCTGGGAGCAGTTCTTC

length: 11
size: -
V: TRBV6-1
D: TRBD1
J: TRBJ1-5
CDR3: CASSAGGPQHF
DNA: TGTGCCAGCAGTGCAGGGGGGCCCCAGCATTTT

length: 13
size: -
V: TRBV27
D: -
J: TRBJ1-2
CDR3: CASSPLGFNGYTF
DNA: TGTGCCAGCAGTCCTTTGGGTTTTAATGGCTACACCTTC

length: 14
size: -
V: TRBV5-5
D: -
J: TRBJ1-4
CDR3: CASSLEGPGEKLFF
DNA: TGTGCCAGCAGCTTGGAAGGCCCCGGGGAAAAACTGTTTTTT

length: 14
size: -
V: TRBV13
D: -
J: TRBJ2-7
CDR3: CASSPSPGVNEQYF
DNA: TGTGCCAGCAGCCCCTCCCCCGGAGTTAACGAGCAGTACTTC

length: 14
size: -
V: TRBV9
D: -
J: TRBJ1-1
CDR3: CASSAAGGGTEAFF
DNA: TGTGCCAGCAGCGCTGCTGGTGGAGGAACTGAAGCTTTCTTT

length: 19
size: -
V: TRBV6-9
D: -
J: TRBJ2-3
CDR3: CASSSSNPQGQETGDTQYF
DNA: TGTGCCAGCAGTTCCTCCAACCCACAGGGCCAGGAAACAGGGGATACGCAGTATTTT

length: 13
size: -
V: TRBV9
D: TRBD2
J: TRBJ2-1
CDR3: CASSLTSGAEQFF
DNA: TGTGCCAGCAGCCTCACTAGCGGGGCGGAGCAGTTCTTC

length: 14
size: -
V: TRBV9
D: -
J: TRBJ2-1
CDR3: CASSVGEPYNEQFF
DNA: TGTGCCAGCAGCGTAGGAGAACCCTACAATGAGCAGTTCTTC

length: 15
size: -
V: TRBV27
D: -
J: TRBJ2-7
CDR3: CASSLQLGGVGEQYF
DNA: TGTGCCAGCAGTTTACAGCTCGGCGGGGTTGGTGAGCAGTACTTC

length: 15
size: -
V: TRBV7-2
D: -
J: TRBJ2-5
CDR3: CASSQRQRKGETQYF
DNA: TGTGCCAGCAGCCAACGACAGAGGAAGGGAGAGACCCAGTACTTC

length: 11
size: -
V: TRBV5-4
D: -
J: TRBJ1-5
CDR3: CASSLNQPQHF
DNA: TGTGCCAGCAGCTTGAACCAGCCCCAGCATTTT

length: 19
size: -
V: TRBV4-1
D: TRBD2
J: TRBJ2-2
CDR3: CASSQDPPAGGMNTGELFF
DNA: TGCGCCAGCAGCCAAGATCCGCCAGCGGGAGGAATGAACACCGGGGAGCTGTTTTTT

length: 13
size: -
V: TRBV9
D: TRBD1
J: TRBJ2-7
CDR3: CASSPGQGYEQYF
DNA: TGTGCCAGCAGCCCCGGACAGGGATACGAGCAGTACTTC

length: 14
size: -
V: TRBV28
D: TRBD2
J: TRBJ2-2
CDR3: CASSVTGGPGELFF
DNA: TGTGCCAGCAGTGTGACGGGGGGGCCCGGGGAGCTGTTTTTT

length: 13
size: -
V: TRBV27
D: -
J: TRBJ2-7
CDR3: CASAFGEAYEQYF
DNA: TGTGCCAGCGCGTTCGGGGAGGCCTACGAGCAGTACTTC

length: 14
size: -
V: TRBV7-9
D: -
J: TRBJ1-4
CDR3: CASSIGQSNEKLFF
DNA: TGTGCCAGCAGCATTGGACAGTCTAATGAAAAACTGTTTTTT

length: 15
size: -
V: TRBV28
D: -
J: TRBJ2-3
CDR3: CASSFRFDSTDTQYF
DNA: TGTGCCAGCAGTTTTCGGTTCGACTCTACAGATACGCAGTATTTT

length: 14
size: -
V: TRBV25-1
D: -
J: TRBJ1-3
CDR3: CASSESISVNTIYF
DNA: TGTGCCAGCAGTGAAAGCATCTCAGTCAACACCATATATTTT

length: 15
size: -
V: TRBV27
D: TRBD2
J: TRBJ2-7
CDR3: CASSLGGGGWYEQYF
DNA: TGTGCCAGCAGTTTAGGCGGGGGAGGTTGGTACGAGCAGTACTTC

length: 14
size: -
V: TRBV5-4
D: TRBD1
J: TRBJ2-1
CDR3: CASRAGTGYNEQFF
DNA: TGTGCCAGCAGGGCCGGGACAGGATACAATGAGCAGTTCTTC

length: 18
size: -
V: TRBV5-1
D: TRBD2
J: TRBJ2-3
CDR3: CASSLGLAGALSTDTQYF
DNA: TGCGCCAGCAGCTTGGGACTAGCGGGAGCCCTTAGCACAGATACGCAGTATTTT

length: 16
size: once
V: TRBV6-6
D: -
J: TRBJ1-1
CDR3: CASPPGRSTGNTEAFF
DNA: TGTGCCAGCCCCCCTGGGCGGTCAACAGGGAACACTGAAGCTTTCTTT

length: 15
size: once
V: TRBV6-5
D: -
J: TRBJ2-2
CDR3: CASSYARGNTGELFF
DNA: TGTGCCAGCAGTTATGCGAGGGGGAACACCGGGGAGCTGTTTTTT

length: 14
size: -
V: TRBV11-2
D: TRBD1
J: TRBJ1-5
CDR3: CASSLAGGGQPQHF
DNA: TGTGCCAGCAGCTTGGCAGGGGGAGGCCAGCCCCAGCATTTT

length: 16
size: -
V: TRBV14
D: TRBD2
J: TRBJ2-3
CDR3: CASSQDGTGGLDTQYF
DNA: TGTGCCAGCAGCCAAGACGGAACGGGGGGGCTGGATACGCAGTATTTT

length: 17
size: -
V: TRBV6-1
D: -
J: TRBJ1-5
CDR3: CASSEAGTGIRNQPQHF
DNA: TGTGCCAGCAGTGAAGCCGGCACAGGAATACGTAATCAGCCCCAGCATTTT

length: 15
size: -
V: TRBV5-6
D: -
J: TRBJ1-3
CDR3: CASSLAGFSGNTIYF
DNA: TGTGCCAGCAGCTTGGCCGGCTTCTCTGGAAACACCATATATTTT

length: 13
size: once
V: TRBV4-2
D: -
J: TRBJ1-1
CDR3: CASSQDLGAEAFF
DNA: TGTGCCAGCAGCCAAGATCTCGGAGCTGAAGCTTTCTTT

length: 13
size: -
V: TRBV27
D: TRBD2
J: TRBJ2-5
CDR3: CASRTSGEETQYF
DNA: TGTGCCAGCAGGACTAGCGGGGAAGAGACCCAGTACTTC

length: 12
size: -
V: TRBV19
D: -
J: TRBJ1-4
CDR3: CASSIMAEKLFF
DNA: TGTGCCAGTAGTATAATGGCGGAAAAACTGTTTTTT

length: 14
size: -
V: TRBV6-6
D: -
J: TRBJ1-2
CDR3: CASSYVAEARGYTF
DNA: TGTGCCAGCAGTTACGTAGCGGAGGCCCGTGGCTACACCTTC

length: 18
size: -
V: TRBV27
D: TRBD2
J: TRBJ2-2
CDR3: CASSQPSVGAGVAGELFF
DNA: TGTGCCAGCAGTCAACCGTCGGTTGGAGCGGGAGTTGCCGGGGAGCTGTTTTTT

length: 16
size: -
V: TRBV7-2
D: -
J: TRBJ1-4
CDR3: CASSLEGRRFNEKLFF
DNA: TGTGCCAGCAGCTTAGAGGGACGGAGATTTAATGAAAAACTGTTTTTT

length: 16
size: -
V: TRBV7-9
D: TRBD2
J: TRBJ2-7
CDR3: CASSLETGTSDYEQYF
DNA: TGTGCCAGCAGCTTAGAAACCGGGACTAGCGACTACGAGCAGTACTTC

length: 14
size: -
V: TRBV5-6
D: -
J: TRBJ1-3
CDR3: CASSSGTLIHTIYF
DNA: TGTGCCAGCAGCTCCGGGACGCTTATACACACCATATATTTT

length: 15
size: -
V: TRBV27
D: -
J: TRBJ2-1
CDR3: CASSLDMSSYNEQFF
DNA: TGTGCCAGCAGTTTAGACATGAGCTCCTACAATGAGCAGTTCTTC

length: 14
size: few
V: TRBV14
D: -
J: TRBJ2-2
CDR3: CASSQDLWTGELFF
DNA: TGTGCCAGCAGCCAAGATTTATGGACCGGGGAGCTGTTTTTT

length: 17
size: -
V: TRBV4-1
D: -
J: TRBJ1-1
CDR3: CASSHLGRGVGNTEAFF
DNA: TGCGCCAGCAGCCACCTGGGACGAGGAGTTGGAAACACTGAAGCTTTCTTT

length: 13
size: -
V: TRBV6-6
D: -
J: TRBJ2-3
CDR3: CASSYSNEDTQYF
DNA: TGTGCCAGCAGTTACTCGAATGAAGATACGCAGTATTTT

length: 15
size: -
V: TRBV5-8
D: TRBD2
J: TRBJ2-1
CDR3: CASSQDGASGNEQIF
DNA: TGTGCCAGCAGCCAGGACGGAGCTAGCGGCAATGAGCAGATCTTC

length: 15
size: -
V: TRBV6-5
D: -
J: TRBJ2-7
CDR3: CASSYSTEPTYEQYF
DNA: TGTGCCAGCAGTTACTCGACGGAACCCACCTACGAGCAGTACTTC

length: 15
size: -
V: TRBV27
D: TRBD2
J: TRBJ2-1
CDR3: CASSLGTSAPNEQFF
DNA: TGTGCCAGCAGTCTTGGGACTAGCGCTCCCAATGAGCAGTTCTTC

length: 11
size: -
V: TRBV1
D: -
J: TRBJ2-1
CDR3: CTSRPRNEQFF
DNA: TGCACCAGCCGCCCAAGGAATGAGCAGTTCTTC

length: 16
size: once
V: TRBV27
D: TRBD1
J: TRBJ2-5
CDR3: CASSLSPTGAQETQYF
DNA: TGTGCCAGCAGTTTATCGCCCACAGGGGCACAAGAGACCCAGTACTTC

length: 15
size: -
V: TRBV27
D: TRBD2
J: TRBJ2-1
CDR3: CASSPVLAGFNEQFF
DNA: TGTGCCAGCAGTCCTGTACTAGCGGGTTTCAATGAGCAGTTCTTC

length: 15
size: -
V: TRBV6-6
D: TRBD2
J: TRBJ2-5
CDR3: CASSQESGGQETQYF
DNA: TGTGCCAGCAGTCAAGAAAGCGGGGGGCAAGAGACCCAGTACTTC

length: 11
size: -
V: TRBV30
D: -
J: TRBJ1-2
CDR3: CAWTGRDGYTF
DNA: TGTGCCTGGACGGGCAGGGATGGCTACACCTTC

length: 13
size: -
V: TRBV4-1
D: -
J: TRBJ2-5
CDR3: CASSQDRGETQYF
DNA: TGCGCCAGCAGCCAAGACAGGGGCGAGACCCAGTACTTC

length: 17
size: -
V: TRBV6-1
D: -
J: TRBJ1-6
CDR3: CASSEGRGYSYNSPLHF
DNA: TGTGCCAGCAGTGAAGGAAGGGGGTACTCCTATAATTCACCCCTCCACTTT

length: 20
size: -
V: TRBV10-2
D: TRBD1
J: TRBJ2-2
CDR3: CASIIRGDRGPERGTGELFF
DNA: TGCGCCAGCATCATTAGGGGGGACAGGGGCCCCGAGAGGGGCACCGGGGAGCTGTTTTTT